These T cell receptor beta chains were read from a single sample in a study of shared clonotypes between healthy human individuals. Sequenced by immunoSEQ multiplex PCR; TCRdb stores in-frame clones only, minus some. There are 2,500,000 or so clones in the sample; roughly 92% occur only once, and 0.37% lies in the top ten. Sequenced sample: naive CD4+ T cells from PBMCs. These receptors all come from a man between 18 and 29 years old in good health. Some clones in this sample may be carry-over from other donors' samples. CDR3s include the opening cysteine and the closing phenylalanine or tryptophan. The order of the fields is D gene, V gene, J gene, CDR3 protein. D genes are given only for firm matches.

>-|TRBV5-4|TRBJ1-3
CASSLGGGFSGNTIYF
>-|TRBV5-4|TRBJ2-3
CASSLGGRVQTDTQYF
>-|TRBV27|TRBJ2-1
CASSLDRVSSYNEQFF
>-|TRBV21-1|TRBJ2-1
CASSKVGASDEQFF
>TRBD2|TRBV27|TRBJ2-3
CASSAPGASGRDTQYF
>TRBD2|TRBV10-1|TRBJ2-2
CASSAGEFNTGELFF
>TRBD1|TRBV5-4|TRBJ1-2
CASSQDRGRVYGYTF
>TRBD2|TRBV7-9|TRBJ2-3
CAIEASGPRDTQYF
>-|TRBV9|TRBJ2-1
CASSVIGSSYNEQFF
>TRBD2|TRBV4-2|TRBJ2-7
CASSQERTSGALSSYEQYF
>-|TRBV7-9|TRBJ2-4
CASSYEAAKNIQYF
>-|TRBV6-7|TRBJ2-7
CASSPRTAVYEQYF
>TRBD1|TRBV11-3|TRBJ2-2
CASTKSRGHNTGELFF
>TRBD2|TRBV6-5|TRBJ2-3
CASSYASGMSTDTQYF
>TRBD2|TRBV7-6|TRBJ2-7
CASSLVSSSGRPYEQYF
>-|TRBV6-1|TRBJ1-3
CASRAGNTIYF
>-|TRBV11-1|TRBJ2-1
CASRELGVVGGAIF
>-|TRBV28|TRBJ1-2
CASSLEGGYGYTF
>-|TRBV7-3|TRBJ2-1
CASSTDRSSYNEQFF
>-|TRBV27|TRBJ1-2
CASSPLGEHYGYTF
>-|TRBV7-9|TRBJ1-2
CASSPSPAYGYTF
>-|TRBV28|TRBJ1-5
CASSFGSNQPQHF
>-|TRBV30|TRBJ1-2
CAWSDLGRVLGYTF
>TRBD1|TRBV5-4|TRBJ1-4
CASSRDRGRDEKLFF
>-|TRBV5-1|TRBJ2-1
CASSLPGTPNEQFF